The source of this T cell receptor beta chain is a study of blood T cell repertoires in COVID-19. The CDR3 loop spans 13 amino acids. Looked up from germline, CDR1 is SGHDN and CDR2 is FVKESK. Trimming shortened V by 4 bases and J by 4 bases, and 10 bases separated the two germline ends. Sequencing used immunoSEQ multiplex PCR; TCRdb keeps in-frame clones, though not all of them. The sample has roughly 230,000 clones, approximately 81% seen once. The TCR comes from an elderly woman with COVID-19, enrolled during active disease. Sequenced: peripheral blood. V is TRBV14 and J is TRBJ1-2, with D perhaps TRBD1 (5 bases). The CDR3: CASSRGNLYGYTF. The CDR3, as DNA: TGTGCCAGCAGCCGGGGCAACCTCTATGGCTACACCTTC.